This T cell receptor beta chain was captured by sequencing in a study of cytotoxic CD8 clonotypes in ibrutinib-treated CLL. Comment on this clone: What it binds is not known.

Repertoires were generated with immunoSEQ multiplex PCR, while TCRdb's copy carries only in-frame clones and drops some. The top ten hold under 6% of the sample, which has about 76,000 clones, just over 85% seen once. The study, taken as a whole, reports: Baseline clonality, higher than in age-matched healthy donors, tracked circulating CD8+ T-cell counts.

Trimming removed 1 base from V and 8 bases from J; junction bases left unmatched: 8. The CDR3 extends over 15 amino acids. Germline CDR1 is MGHRA and CDR2 is YSYEKL. This TCR came from a human donor with chronic lymphocytic leukemia. The V gene is TRBV4-1, the J gene TRBJ2-1, with 7 bases fitting TRBD1. This sample comprised PBMCs, obtained before ibrutinib treatment. CDR3 amino acids: CASSQGRGYIYEQFF. The CDR3 DNA reads as TGCGCCAGCAGCCAAGGCAGGGGGTATATCTATGAGCAGTTCTTC.